The TCR beta chain under discussion was sequenced for a study of T-cell reconstitution after alpha-beta-depleted transplantation in children (dated by TCRdb to 2016 to 2018). For the study in its entirety: Using TCR repertoire profiling, the study followed T-cell immune reconstitution in a quantitative way in children after TCRalphabeta/CD19-depleted allogeneic hematopoietic cell transplantation.

The paper's findings and limits, for the study overall: Hyperexpanded clone frequencies declined over subsequent months; after one year, T-cell counts and TCRbeta diversity were mostly attributed to newly produced T cells. The high TCRbeta diversity at day 60 in some patients was ascribed to recipient T cells and intrathymic progenitors that had survived conditioning. About two months after transplant, the apparently early recovery of alphabetaT-cell counts reportedly depended on just several hundred clones that had expanded rapidly and came from non-depleted graft cells.

The CDR3 contains 14 residues, cysteine and phenylalanine counted. The sequence is cut down to CDR3 DNA, 42 bases in frame from base 1. The germline V gene (reference sequence) provides CDR1 DFQATT and CDR2 SNEGSKA. For this chain, trimming is 1 base at the V end and 9 bases at the J end, and the number of junction bases without a gene match is 8. This clonotype was detected many times. Its binding antigen is unknown. One base away there is no much larger clone; base qualities are not given. The treatment or condition label, read with the paper, signifies: allogeneic hematopoietic cell transplantation with graft depleted of TCRalphabeta T cells and CD19 B cells. The children who served as transplant recipients had been given grafts of TCRalphabeta/CD19-depleted allogeneic hematopoietic cells. The method was PCR. Sequenced using an Illumina HiSeq 2500. To normalize quantification of the TCRbeta repertoire, the TCR libraries were built with molecular barcoding that relied on unique molecular identifiers. TCRdb's own reprocessing of the public reads used fastp at Q25 and MiXCR and kept productive beta chains. Each CDR3 protein appears once, grouped with its most common genes and DNA. The sample profile shows about 240,000 distinct CDR3 sequences; under 30% of them were found once. The top ten clonotypes cover about 2.6% of the sample.

This receptor was taken from a girl under 10 years old with Fanconi anemia, due to receive a stem cell transplant. The sequence is built from TRBV20-1 and TRBJ2-1; 8 bases in the middle match TRBD2. Sequencing was performed on PBMCs, taken before TCRalphabeta/CD19-depleted stem cell transplant. This receptor carries the CDR3 CSARVRRGGFEQFF. The DNA is as follows: TGCAGTGCTAGAGTCAGGCGCGGGGGGTTTGAGCAGTTCTTC.